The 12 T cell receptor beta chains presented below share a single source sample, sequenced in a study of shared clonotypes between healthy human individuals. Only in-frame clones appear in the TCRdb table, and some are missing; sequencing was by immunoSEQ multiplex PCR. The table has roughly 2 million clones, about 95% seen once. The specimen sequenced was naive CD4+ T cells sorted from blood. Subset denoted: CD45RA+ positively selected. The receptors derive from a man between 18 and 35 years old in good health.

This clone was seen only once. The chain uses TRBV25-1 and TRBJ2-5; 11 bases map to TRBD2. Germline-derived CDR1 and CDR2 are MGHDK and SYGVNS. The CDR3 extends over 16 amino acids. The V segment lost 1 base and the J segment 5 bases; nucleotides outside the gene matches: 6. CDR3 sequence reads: CASSEWLAGGRETQYF. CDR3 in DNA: TGTGCCAGCAGTGAATGGCTAGCGGGAGGCAGGGAGACCCAGTACTTC.

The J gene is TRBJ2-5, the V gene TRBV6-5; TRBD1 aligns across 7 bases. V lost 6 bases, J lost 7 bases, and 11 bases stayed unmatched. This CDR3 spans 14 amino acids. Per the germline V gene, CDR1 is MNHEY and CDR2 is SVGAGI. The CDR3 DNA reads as TGTGCCAGCAGCACCGACAGGGCGACCGGGACCCAGTACTTC. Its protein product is CASSTDRATGTQYF.

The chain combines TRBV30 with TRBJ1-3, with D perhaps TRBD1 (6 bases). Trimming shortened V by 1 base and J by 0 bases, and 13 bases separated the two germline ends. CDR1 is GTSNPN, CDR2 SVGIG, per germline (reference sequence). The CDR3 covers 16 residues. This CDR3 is CAWSGTAISSGNTIYF. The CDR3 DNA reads TGTGCCTGGAGTGGGACAGCTATTAGCTCTGGAAACACCATATATTTT.

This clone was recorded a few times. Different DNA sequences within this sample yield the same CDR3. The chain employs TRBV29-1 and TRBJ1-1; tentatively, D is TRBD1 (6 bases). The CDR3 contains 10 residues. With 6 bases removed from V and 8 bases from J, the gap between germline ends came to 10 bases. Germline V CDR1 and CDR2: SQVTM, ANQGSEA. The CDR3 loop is CSVGQSEAFF. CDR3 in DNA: TGCAGCGTCGGACAGTCAGAAGCTTTCTTT.

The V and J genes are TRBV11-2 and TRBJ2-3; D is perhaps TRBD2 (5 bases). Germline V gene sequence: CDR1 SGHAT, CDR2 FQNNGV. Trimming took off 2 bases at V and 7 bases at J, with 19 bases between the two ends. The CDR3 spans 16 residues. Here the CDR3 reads CASSLTTFGGTNTQYF. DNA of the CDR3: TGTGCCAGCAGCTTAACGACTTTTGGAGGAACAAATACGCAGTATTTT.

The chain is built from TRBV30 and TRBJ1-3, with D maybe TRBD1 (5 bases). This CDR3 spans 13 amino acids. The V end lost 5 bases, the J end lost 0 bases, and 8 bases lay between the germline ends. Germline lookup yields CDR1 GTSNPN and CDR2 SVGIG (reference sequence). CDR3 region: CAWQGNSGNTIYF. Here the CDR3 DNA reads TGTGCCTGGCAGGGAAACTCTGGAAACACCATATATTTT. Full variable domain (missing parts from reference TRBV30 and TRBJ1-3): SQTIHQWPATLVQPVGSPLSLECTVEGTSNPNLYWYRQAAGRGLQLLFYSVGIGQISSEVPQNLSASRPQDRQFILSSKKLLLSDSGFYLCAWQGNSGNTIYFGEGSWLTVV.

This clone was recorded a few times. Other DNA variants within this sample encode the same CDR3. The CDR3 loop reads CASSSGVGTEAFF. In nucleotides, the CDR3 is TGCGCCAGCAGCTCGGGGGTTGGCACTGAAGCTTTCTTT. This chain links TRBV5-1 with TRBJ1-1; maybe TRBD1 (5 bases). The CDR3 consists of 13 residues. CDR1 SGHRS and CDR2 YFSETQ come from the germline V gene. The V and J ends lost 3 bases and 4 bases respectively, with 10 bases between them.

The CDR3 here is CASSRVGLAGAADTQYF. CDR3 bases: TGTGCCAGCAGCAGAGTGGGACTAGCGGGAGCCGCAGATACGCAGTATTTT. This chain connects TRBV7-2 to TRBJ2-3, with TRBD2 matching 14 bases. After removal of 5 bases from V and 4 bases from J, the junction contained 8 bases not matched to a gene. This CDR3 is 17 amino acids long. The germline CDR1 and CDR2 sequences are SGHTA and FQGNSA. Full variable domain (missing parts from reference TRBV7-2 and TRBJ2-3): GAGVSQSPSNKVTEKGKDVELRCDPISGHTALYWYRQSLGQGLEFLIYFQGNSAPDKSGLPSDRFSAERTGGSVSTLTIQRTQQEDSAVYLCASSRVGLAGAADTQYFGPGTRLTVL.

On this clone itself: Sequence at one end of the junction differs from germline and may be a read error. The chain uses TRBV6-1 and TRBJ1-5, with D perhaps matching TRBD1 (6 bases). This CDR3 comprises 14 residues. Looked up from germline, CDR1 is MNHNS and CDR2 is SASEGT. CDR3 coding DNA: TGTTCCAGTAAGGGGGAACTTAGCAATCAGCCCCAGCATTTT. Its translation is CSSKGELSNQPQHF.

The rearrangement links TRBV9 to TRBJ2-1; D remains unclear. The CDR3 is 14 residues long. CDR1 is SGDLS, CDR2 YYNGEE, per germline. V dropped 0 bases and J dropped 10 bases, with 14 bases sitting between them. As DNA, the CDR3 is TGTGCCAGCAGCGTAGATGGAGCCCTCAGGGAGCAGTTCTTC. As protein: CASSVDGALREQFF.

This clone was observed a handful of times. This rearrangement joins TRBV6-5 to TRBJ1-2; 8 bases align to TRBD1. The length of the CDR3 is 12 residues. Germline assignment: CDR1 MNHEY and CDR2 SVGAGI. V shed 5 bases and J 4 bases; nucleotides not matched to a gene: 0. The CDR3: CASSDRGYGYTF. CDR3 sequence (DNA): TGTGCCAGCAGTGACAGGGGCTATGGCTACACCTTC.

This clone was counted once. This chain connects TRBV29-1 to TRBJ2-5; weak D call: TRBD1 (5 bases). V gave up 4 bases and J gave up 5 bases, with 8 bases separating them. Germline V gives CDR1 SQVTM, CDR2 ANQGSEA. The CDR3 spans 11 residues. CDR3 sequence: CSVAGIETQYF. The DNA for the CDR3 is TGCAGCGTTGCAGGGATCGAGACCCAGTACTTC.